The entry that follows covers one TCR beta chain sequence. The sample is drawn from a study of blood T cell repertoires in COVID-19. Study background: The United States, Italy and Spain supplied acute and convalescent COVID-19 samples. The analysed material was cDNA or gDNA that came from T cells, B-cell-depleted T cells, or PBMCs.

How the authors handled the data: Amplified reference gene primers provided the basis for estimating nucleated cell counts. Sequencing was performed with immunoSEQ multiplex PCR; in TCRdb, only in-frame clones are kept and a portion is missing. V and J calls plus clone size are reproduced from that table; the DNA served to infer D and trimming. The sample shows more than 200,000 clones, approximately 82% of them seen only once. J was trimmed by 7 bases and V by 6 bases; bases with no gene match: 2. CDR1 is LNHDA and CDR2 is SQIVND in the germline V gene (reference sequence). The CDR3 extends over 13 amino acids.

The TCR originated in a woman of 80 years or more with active or convalescent COVID-19. The genes are TRBV19 and TRBJ2-1, with 11 bases matching TRBD1. Sequenced material: peripheral blood. The CDR3 loop reads CASRRDRGNEQFF. The CDR3 DNA is TGTGCCAGTAGGAGGGACAGGGGGAATGAGCAGTTCTTC. Looking up the rest from reference TRBV19 and TRBJ2-1 gives the full variable domain: DGGITQSPKYLFRKEGQNVTLSCEQNLNHDAMYWYRQDPGQGLRLIYYSQIVNDFQKGDIAEGYSVSREKKESFPLTVTSAQKNPTAFYLCASRRDRGNEQFFGPGTRLTVL.